These T cell receptor beta chains were read from a single sample in a study of CD8 T cells in ankylosing spondylitis. TCRdb called the 5' RACE reads again in MiXCR, with one record for every CDR3 protein. This sample has approximately 440,000 distinct CDR3 sequences, with roughly 15% found just once. The sequencing input was blood, either unsorted or a sorted T cell fraction (not recorded which). These receptors were taken from a male donor with ankylosing spondylitis. The CDR3 runs from the conserved cysteine through the conserved F or W. Each record gives: CDR3 protein, CDR3 DNA, J gene, V gene, D gene, clone size. D genes are given only for firm matches. Size tells how often a clone was seen (once, few, many) or the class of an expanded clone, and some rows leave it out.

cdr3_aa: CASSVPAGGGEQFF; cdr3_nt: TGTGCCAGCAGCGTACCAGCGGGAGGAGGGGAGCAGTTCTTC; j_call: TRBJ2-1; v_call: TRBV9; d_call: TRBD2; clone_size: -
cdr3_aa: CASSSGGRGTTDTQYF; cdr3_nt: TGCGCCAGCAGCTCGGGGGGGCGGGGGACCACAGATACGCAGTATTTT; j_call: TRBJ2-3; v_call: TRBV5-1; d_call: TRBD2; clone_size: -
cdr3_aa: CSARPGGGYAEAFF; cdr3_nt: TGCAGTGCTAGACCAGGGGGGGGCTACGCTGAAGCTTTCTTT; j_call: TRBJ1-1; v_call: TRBV20-1; d_call: TRBD1; clone_size: few
cdr3_aa: CAISELGNTEAFF; cdr3_nt: TGTGCCATCAGTGAGTTAGGGAACACTGAAGCTTTCTTT; j_call: TRBJ1-1; v_call: TRBV10-3; d_call: -; clone_size: few
cdr3_aa: CSVELAGETQYF; cdr3_nt: TGCAGCGTTGAACTGGCGGGGGAGACCCAGTACTTC; j_call: TRBJ2-5; v_call: TRBV29-1; d_call: -; clone_size: many
cdr3_aa: CASSLSRGNNEQFF; cdr3_nt: TGTGCCAGCAGCCTCTCGAGAGGGAACAATGAGCAGTTCTTC; j_call: TRBJ2-1; v_call: TRBV7-2; d_call: -; clone_size: few
cdr3_aa: CATSFPSQGGTEAFF; cdr3_nt: TGTGCCACCAGCTTCCCAAGCCAGGGGGGCACTGAAGCTTTCTTT; j_call: TRBJ1-1; v_call: TRBV15; d_call: TRBD1; clone_size: few
cdr3_aa: CASSNNGLAGDNEQFF; cdr3_nt: TGTGCCAGCAGCAATAATGGGCTAGCGGGGGACAATGAGCAGTTCTTC; j_call: TRBJ2-1; v_call: TRBV7-8; d_call: TRBD2; clone_size: few
cdr3_aa: CASRHARTGANTEAFF; cdr3_nt: TGTGCCAGCAGACACGCCAGGACAGGGGCAAACACTGAAGCTTTCTTT; j_call: TRBJ1-1; v_call: TRBV6-1; d_call: TRBD1; clone_size: many
cdr3_aa: CSAPRGPEVDTQYF; cdr3_nt: TGCAGTGCCCCAAGGGGGCCCGAAGTAGATACGCAGTATTTT; j_call: TRBJ2-3; v_call: TRBV20-1; d_call: TRBD1; clone_size: -
cdr3_aa: CSVTATSSYNEQFF; cdr3_nt: TGCAGCGTGACAGCAACGAGCTCCTACAATGAGCAGTTCTTC; j_call: TRBJ2-1; v_call: TRBV29-1; d_call: -; clone_size: many
cdr3_aa: CSARSDRDYGEQYF; cdr3_nt: TGCAGTGCTAGAAGCGACAGGGACTACGGCGAGCAGTACTTC; j_call: TRBJ2-7; v_call: TRBV20-1; d_call: -; clone_size: -
cdr3_aa: CATSTQRQSPLHF; cdr3_nt: TGTGCCACCAGCACTCAAAGGCAGTCACCCCTCCACTTT; j_call: TRBJ1-6; v_call: TRBV15; d_call: -; clone_size: -
cdr3_aa: CASRPGQGRDTQYF; cdr3_nt: TGTGCCAGCAGACCGGGACAGGGCAGGGATACGCAGTATTTT; j_call: TRBJ2-3; v_call: TRBV2; d_call: TRBD1; clone_size: few
cdr3_aa: CASSVGGQGRETQYF; cdr3_nt: TGTGCCAGCAGCGTAGGGGGACAGGGGCGAGAGACCCAGTACTTC; j_call: TRBJ2-5; v_call: TRBV9; d_call: TRBD1; clone_size: -
cdr3_aa: CSVGGQVGEKLFF; cdr3_nt: TGCAGCGTGGGAGGACAGGTTGGGGAAAAACTGTTTTTT; j_call: TRBJ1-4; v_call: TRBV29-1; d_call: TRBD1; clone_size: few
cdr3_aa: CASSLAGTGVEAFF; cdr3_nt: TGCGCCAGCAGCTTGGCCGGGACAGGGGTTGAAGCTTTCTTT; j_call: TRBJ1-1; v_call: TRBV5-1; d_call: TRBD1; clone_size: few
cdr3_aa: CASSQEGFLDTRLFIGPPPDTQYF; cdr3_nt: TGTGCCAGCAGCCAAGAGGGATTCTTAGACACCCGGCTCTTCATCGGCCCCCCTCCAGATACGCAGTATTTT; j_call: TRBJ2-3; v_call: TRBV14; d_call: -; clone_size: -
cdr3_aa: CASRRGPYEQYF; cdr3_nt: TGTGCCAGCAGACGGGGACCCTACGAGCAGTACTTC; j_call: TRBJ2-7; v_call: TRBV6-2/TRBV6-3; d_call: -; clone_size: few
cdr3_aa: CASSGYRGKDSPLHF; cdr3_nt: TGTGCCAGCAGCGGCTATCGAGGGAAAGATTCACCCCTCCACTTT; j_call: TRBJ1-6; v_call: TRBV9; d_call: -; clone_size: few
cdr3_aa: CASSESLRPYNEQFF; cdr3_nt: TGTGCCAGCAGCGAAAGCCTTAGGCCCTACAATGAGCAGTTCTTC; j_call: TRBJ2-1; v_call: TRBV5-5; d_call: -; clone_size: few
cdr3_aa: CSVDAGDRGREKLFF; cdr3_nt: TGCAGCGTTGATGCCGGGGACAGGGGCCGGGAAAAACTGTTTTTT; j_call: TRBJ1-4; v_call: TRBV29-1; d_call: TRBD1; clone_size: many
cdr3_aa: CASSELRGGFNEQFF; cdr3_nt: TGTGCCAGCAGTGAATTGAGGGGAGGGTTCAATGAGCAGTTCTTC; j_call: TRBJ2-1; v_call: TRBV25-1; d_call: TRBD2; clone_size: -
cdr3_aa: CSASVRAAYEQYF; cdr3_nt: TGCAGTGCTAGTGTCAGGGCCGCTTACGAGCAGTACTTC; j_call: TRBJ2-7; v_call: TRBV20-1; d_call: -; clone_size: -
cdr3_aa: CASSYSGPGANVLTF; cdr3_nt: TGCGCCAGCAGCTATAGCGGGCCTGGGGCCAACGTCCTGACTTTC; j_call: TRBJ2-6; v_call: TRBV5-1; d_call: TRBD2; clone_size: many
cdr3_aa: CASSQGLADYEQYF; cdr3_nt: TGCGCCAGCAGCCAAGGACTAGCGGATTACGAGCAGTACTTC; j_call: TRBJ2-7; v_call: TRBV4-3; d_call: TRBD2; clone_size: many
cdr3_aa: CASSSYTGTDTQYF; cdr3_nt: TGTGCCAGCAGTTCCTATACCGGCACAGATACGCAGTATTTT; j_call: TRBJ2-3; v_call: TRBV28; d_call: -; clone_size: -
cdr3_aa: CAISEADRGTDTQYF; cdr3_nt: TGTGCCATCAGTGAGGCCGACCGGGGCACAGATACGCAGTATTTT; j_call: TRBJ2-3; v_call: TRBV10-3; d_call: -; clone_size: -
cdr3_aa: CASIGASATIYF; cdr3_nt: TGTGCCAGCATTGGGGCGTCGGCCACCATATATTTT; j_call: TRBJ1-3; v_call: TRBV6-6; d_call: -; clone_size: few
cdr3_aa: CASSVGGSPTDTQYF; cdr3_nt: TGTGCCAGCAGCGTAGGCGGGTCCCCCACAGATACGCAGTATTTT; j_call: TRBJ2-3; v_call: TRBV9; d_call: -; clone_size: -
cdr3_aa: CSVEDLLANNEQFF; cdr3_nt: TGCAGCGTTGAAGACTTACTAGCGAACAATGAGCAGTTCTTC; j_call: TRBJ2-1; v_call: TRBV29-1; d_call: TRBD2; clone_size: -
cdr3_aa: CSARPAGVTGGELFF; cdr3_nt: TGCAGTGCTAGACCGGCGGGAGTAACCGGCGGGGAGCTGTTTTTT; j_call: TRBJ2-2; v_call: TRBV20-1; d_call: TRBD2; clone_size: -
cdr3_aa: CASSSLGQYANTGELFF; cdr3_nt: TGTGCCAGCAGCTCTCTTGGACAGTACGCGAACACCGGGGAGCTGTTTTTT; j_call: TRBJ2-2; v_call: TRBV7-8; d_call: -; clone_size: many
cdr3_aa: CSVAVVRTAHTEAFF; cdr3_nt: TGCAGTGTGGCCGTAGTGAGGACAGCCCACACTGAAGCTTTCTTT; j_call: TRBJ1-1; v_call: TRBV20-1; d_call: -; clone_size: few
cdr3_aa: CASSEGVRSTEAFF; cdr3_nt: TGCGCCAGCAGTGAAGGGGTACGGAGCACTGAAGCTTTCTTT; j_call: TRBJ1-1; v_call: TRBV10-2; d_call: -; clone_size: few
cdr3_aa: CASSAQGAADYEQYF; cdr3_nt: TGTGCCAGCAGTGCGCAGGGTGCAGCGGACTACGAGCAGTACTTC; j_call: TRBJ2-7; v_call: TRBV6-2/TRBV6-3; d_call: -; clone_size: -
cdr3_aa: CASTKGRTSERETQYF; cdr3_nt: TGTGCCAGCACCAAAGGCCGCACTAGCGAGCGGGAGACCCAGTACTTC; j_call: TRBJ2-5; v_call: TRBV9; d_call: TRBD2; clone_size: few
cdr3_aa: CASSQTDRNTEAFF; cdr3_nt: TGTGCCAGCAGCCAGACGGACAGGAACACTGAAGCTTTCTTT; j_call: TRBJ1-1; v_call: TRBV3-1; d_call: -; clone_size: -
cdr3_aa: CASSQGYNEQFF; cdr3_nt: TGCGCCAGCAGCCAGGGTTACAATGAGCAGTTCTTC; j_call: TRBJ2-1; v_call: TRBV4-1; d_call: -; clone_size: many
cdr3_aa: CASSLMGNNSPLHF; cdr3_nt: TGTGCCAGCAGTTTGATGGGGAATAATTCACCCCTCCACTTT; j_call: TRBJ1-6; v_call: TRBV12-3/TRBV12-4; d_call: -; clone_size: many
cdr3_aa: CASRSTSGYEQYF; cdr3_nt: TGTGCCAGCAGAAGTACTAGCGGCTACGAGCAGTACTTC; j_call: TRBJ2-7; v_call: TRBV6-2/TRBV6-3; d_call: TRBD2; clone_size: -
cdr3_aa: CASSLALRTGNIQYF; cdr3_nt: TGTGCCAGCAGCTTAGCGCTTAGGACAGGGAACATTCAGTACTTC; j_call: TRBJ2-4; v_call: TRBV7-2; d_call: TRBD1; clone_size: -
cdr3_aa: CASSEQQGWVSEAFF; cdr3_nt: TGTGCCAGCAGTGAACAACAGGGATGGGTATCTGAAGCTTTCTTT; j_call: TRBJ1-1; v_call: TRBV6-1; d_call: -; clone_size: -
cdr3_aa: CASSLGGQSLGSGNTIYF; cdr3_nt: TGTGCCAGCAGCTTAGGGGGACAATCACTGGGGAGTGGAAACACCATATATTTT; j_call: TRBJ1-3; v_call: TRBV11-1; d_call: -; clone_size: -
cdr3_aa: CASSFNRGRDTQYF; cdr3_nt: TGTGCCAGCAGCTTTAACCGGGGACGGGATACGCAGTATTTT; j_call: TRBJ2-3; v_call: TRBV5-4; d_call: -; clone_size: few
cdr3_aa: CASSGTGRNLQETQYF; cdr3_nt: TGCGCCAGCAGCGGGACAGGGAGAAATTTACAAGAGACCCAGTACTTC; j_call: TRBJ2-5; v_call: TRBV5-1; d_call: TRBD1; clone_size: -
cdr3_aa: CASSPYLRGGQFSNQPQHF; cdr3_nt: TGTGCCAGCAGCCCCTACCTGCGGGGGGGACAGTTTAGCAATCAGCCCCAGCATTTT; j_call: TRBJ1-5; v_call: TRBV4-2; d_call: TRBD1; clone_size: few
cdr3_aa: CASSLDRVAETQYF; cdr3_nt: TGCGCCAGCAGCTTGGATCGGGTCGCAGAGACCCAGTACTTC; j_call: TRBJ2-5; v_call: TRBV5-1; d_call: -; clone_size: few
cdr3_aa: CASSFSQNNEQFF; cdr3_nt: TGTGCCAGCAGTTTTAGCCAGAACAATGAGCAGTTCTTC; j_call: TRBJ2-1; v_call: TRBV6-4; d_call: -; clone_size: -
cdr3_aa: CSARKSRGAGASTEAFF; cdr3_nt: TGCAGTGCTAGAAAATCACGGGGGGCGGGGGCGAGCACTGAAGCTTTCTTT; j_call: TRBJ1-1; v_call: TRBV20-1; d_call: -; clone_size: -
cdr3_aa: CASTTGAYEQYF; cdr3_nt: TGTGCCAGCACGACAGGGGCCTACGAGCAGTACTTC; j_call: TRBJ2-7; v_call: TRBV16; d_call: TRBD1; clone_size: -
cdr3_aa: CSAPTGVGVEAFF; cdr3_nt: TGCAGTGCGCCGACAGGGGTGGGGGTTGAAGCTTTCTTT; j_call: TRBJ1-1; v_call: TRBV20-1; d_call: TRBD1; clone_size: few
cdr3_aa: CASSPTRQPQHF; cdr3_nt: TGTGCCAGCAGTCCAACCAGGCAGCCCCAGCATTTT; j_call: TRBJ1-5; v_call: TRBV12-3/TRBV12-4; d_call: -; clone_size: many
cdr3_aa: CSKISGAFYEQFF; cdr3_nt: TGCAGTAAGATTAGCGGAGCCTTCTATGAGCAGTTCTTC; j_call: TRBJ2-1; v_call: TRBV20-1; d_call: -; clone_size: -
cdr3_aa: CASSSTSGRAGEQYF; cdr3_nt: TGTGCCAGCAGCTCGACTAGCGGGAGGGCCGGCGAGCAGTACTTC; j_call: TRBJ2-7; v_call: TRBV7-9; d_call: TRBD2; clone_size: few
cdr3_aa: CATSDPMNYGYTF; cdr3_nt: TGTGCCACCAGTGATCCGATGAACTATGGCTACACCTTC; j_call: TRBJ1-2; v_call: TRBV24-1; d_call: -; clone_size: -
cdr3_aa: CASSLDWGTDTQYF; cdr3_nt: TGTGCCAGCAGTTTAGATTGGGGCACAGATACGCAGTATTTT; j_call: TRBJ2-3; v_call: TRBV12-3/TRBV12-4; d_call: -; clone_size: many
cdr3_aa: CASSVLAGSNTGELFF; cdr3_nt: TGTGCCAGCAGCGTACTAGCGGGGTCGAACACCGGGGAGCTGTTTTTT; j_call: TRBJ2-2; v_call: TRBV5-5; d_call: TRBD2; clone_size: -
cdr3_aa: CASSQVYEQYF; cdr3_nt: TGTGCCAGCAGCCAGGTTTACGAGCAGTACTTC; j_call: TRBJ2-7; v_call: TRBV3-1; d_call: -; clone_size: many